Listed below are T cell receptor beta chains from one sample, sequenced in a study of blood T cells in healthy people across ages. TCRdb recomputed calls from the 5' RACE reads with MiXCR, one row per CDR3 protein. The sample contains under 2,000,000 distinct CDR3 sequences, 40% to 55% of which appear only once. Sequenced input: blood. These receptors were taken from a woman aged 40 to 55 in good health. Each CDR3 is given with its conserved first and last residue. The order of the fields is V gene, clone size, D gene, J gene, CDR3 DNA, CDR3 protein. The D gene is left open where the match is weak. Rows may omit the clone size; those that give it use once, few, many or a size class.

TRBV15,few,-,TRBJ2-3,TGTGCCACCAGCCTAGGGTGGAATACGCAGTATTTT,CATSLGWNTQYF
TRBV5-1,-,-,TRBJ2-7,TGCGCCAGCAGCTTGGGACCCGCGGACGAGCAGTACTTC,CASSLGPADEQYF
TRBV5-1,few,-,TRBJ1-4,TGCGCCAGCACCCAAACAGGGAGAGCTAATGAAAAACTGTTTTTT,CASTQTGRANEKLFF
TRBV14,-,TRBD1,TRBJ1-2,TGTGCCAGCAGCCAAACCCAGGGGGCGCGCGGCTACACCTTC,CASSQTQGARGYTF
TRBV6-2/TRBV6-3,few,-,TRBJ2-7,TGTGCCAGCACTGTTGACGAATTCCTATTTTACGAGCAGTACTTC,CASTVDEFLFYEQYF
TRBV20-1,-,TRBD2,TRBJ2-4,TGCAGTGCTCAAGGCCCACGTGGGACTATCGCCAACATTCAGTACTTC,CSAQGPRGTIANIQYF
TRBV7-9,-,-,TRBJ2-6,TGTGCCAGCAGCTTAACCGGGGGGCAGGGAAGCTCTGGGGCCAACGTCCTGACTTTC,CASSLTGGQGSSGANVLTF
TRBV7-2,-,-,TRBJ2-4,TGTGCCAGCAGCCCCGTAGAGGGCCTATGGGAGCAGTACTTC,CASSPVEGLWEQYF
TRBV6-2/TRBV6-3,-,-,TRBJ2-7,TGTGCCAGCGTGATAGTGGCAGGGACTGTCTACGAGCAGTACTTC,CASVIVAGTVYEQYF
TRBV11-2,many,TRBD1,TRBJ1-2,TGTGCCAGCAGCTTATCGGCGGGACAGGGGTACGGCTACACCTTC,CASSLSAGQGYGYTF
TRBV20-1,-,TRBD2,TRBJ2-1,TGCAGTGAGATCGGGGGGGCCTCCTACAATGAGCAGTTCTTC,CSEIGGASYNEQFF
TRBV23-1,-,TRBD1,TRBJ2-7,TGCGCCAGCAGTCAATCGGAGCCCCGACAGGGCACCTACGAGCAGTACTTC,CASSQSEPRQGTYEQYF
TRBV27,-,-,TRBJ1-2,TGTGCCAGCAGTCGCCAGGGGTTCGGCTACACCTTC,CASSRQGFGYTF
TRBV5-1,-,-,TRBJ1-4,TGCGCCAGCAGCTCGGCGGGGCAAAATGAAAAACTGTTTTTT,CASSSAGQNEKLFF
TRBV10-3,-,TRBD1,TRBJ1-2,TGTGCCATCAGTGTTCCGGGACAGGGCGAATATGGCTACACCTTC,CAISVPGQGEYGYTF
TRBV12-3/TRBV12-4,once,-,TRBJ2-7,TGTGCCAGCAGCCCAACCGAATGGAGCCAGTACTTC,CASSPTEWSQYF
TRBV11-2,-,TRBD2,TRBJ2-1,TGTGCCAGCAGCCGGGAAATAGCGGGGGGGCCGTTTGAGCAGTTCTTC,CASSREIAGGPFEQFF
TRBV29-1,few,TRBD1,TRBJ2-1,TGCAGCGTTTTCCCACGCCCCGGACAGGGTAACAATGAGCAGTTCTTC,CSVFPRPGQGNNEQFF
TRBV7-2,few,-,TRBJ2-5,TGTGCCAGCAGCACCAACAGGGCCCAAGAGACCCAGTACTTC,CASSTNRAQETQYF